This entry describes one T cell receptor beta chain. The sample originates from a study of long-term antiretroviral therapy in people with HIV. CDR3 length: 11 residues. Germline CDR1 SGHRS, CDR2 YFSETQ. The V gene lost 0 bases and the J gene lost 3 bases, with 0 bases spanning the gap. With survey level as its setting, the immunoSEQ assay was v3.0. Assay used: immunoSEQ multiplex PCR; TCRdb lists only in-frame clones, some missing. Found here are some 43,000 clones, roughly 86% of them singletons; the top ten hold approximately 5%. The sample here was unsorted PBMCs, taken 0.1 years before starting antiretroviral therapy. This TCR was recovered from a woman aged 45-60 years with HIV. This chain connects TRBV5-1 to TRBJ2-5, with D unresolved. The CDR3 DNA follows: TGCGCCAGCAGCTTGGAAGAGACCCAGTACTTC. Its protein is CASSLEETQYF.